A single sample gave rise to the 26 T cell receptor beta chains below, sequenced in a study of cytomegalovirus exposure and HLA in healthy donors. The study ran its PCR with 60 Vbeta and 13 Jbeta primers. Repertoires were generated with immunoSEQ multiplex PCR, while TCRdb's copy carries only in-frame clones and drops some. The profile covers under 200,000 clones, with 82% appearing a single time and 1.7% taken by the ten largest. The specimen sequenced was PBMCs. Every receptor here comes from a woman younger than 35 in good health and CMV-seronegative.

This clone was seen a few times. V gene TRBV7-6 combines with J gene TRBJ2-7; TRBD1 matches at 11 bases. Germline CDR1 reads SGHVS; CDR2 reads FNYEAQ. The junction had 3 bases not matched to a gene; V was cut back by 5 bases and J by 0 bases. The CDR3 is made up of 15 amino acids. The CDR3 bases are TGTGCCAGCAGCGCGGGGACAGGGGGCTCCTACGAGCAGTACTTC. Protein: CASSAGTGGSYEQYF.

The chain recombines TRBV28 with TRBJ2-5; D perhaps matches TRBD1 (5 bases). The V gene's germline CDR1 is MDHEN and CDR2 SYDVKM. Trimming stripped 5 bases from V and 1 base from J, with 17 bases between. The CDR3 consists of 16 residues. The CDR3 sequence is CASSPEVGRRQETQYF. The CDR3 DNA reads TGTGCCAGCAGTCCCGAGGTGGGGCGCCGCCAAGAGACCCAGTACTTC.

This chain uses TRBV28 with TRBJ2-7; 7 nucleotides match TRBD1. Germline CDR1 MDHEN, CDR2 SYDVKM. V trimming: 6 bases; J trimming: 1 base; junction bases outside the gene matches: 9. CDR3 length equals 15 residues. CDR3 sequence reads: CASSSRGTESYEQYF. The CDR3 coding sequence is TGTGCCAGCAGCTCAAGAGGGACAGAATCCTACGAGCAGTACTTC.

V gene TRBV18 combines with J gene TRBJ1-4, with D possibly matching TRBD1 (5 bases). Per germline, CDR1 KGHSH and CDR2 LQKENI. V shed 3 bases and J shed 4 bases, with 12 bases lying between them. The CDR3 extends over 15 amino acids. The CDR3 here is CASSPGRTNNEKLFF. The CDR3 coding sequence is TGTGCCAGCTCACCCGGACGGACAAATAATGAAAAACTGTTTTTT. Full variable domain (outside the CDR3, taken from reference TRBV18 and TRBJ1-4): NAGVMQNPRHLVRRRGQEARLRCSPMKGHSHVYWYRQLPEEGLKFMVYLQKENIIDESGMPKERFSAEFPKEGPSILRIQQVVRGDSAAYFCASSPGRTNNEKLFFGSGTQLSVL.

This clone was seen a single time. This rearrangement joins TRBV6-4 to TRBJ2-3; no clear D. Looked up from germline, CDR1 is MRHNA and CDR2 is SNTAGT. The CDR3 is 15 amino acids. V gave up 5 bases and J gave up 0 bases, with 12 bases separating them. The CDR3 here is CASSPAISSTDTQYF. CDR3 DNA sequence: TGTGCCAGCAGTCCCGCGATTTCTAGCACAGATACGCAGTATTTT.

The V and J genes are TRBV28 and TRBJ1-1; TRBD1 aligns across 7 bases. This CDR3 has 14 amino acids. Germline loops: CDR1 MDHEN, CDR2 SYDVKM. The J segment lost 1 base and the V segment lost 10 bases, leaving 9 bases of the junction unmatched. CDR3 sequence: CAIYTGTANTEAFF. The CDR3, as DNA: TGTGCCATCTACACCGGGACAGCGAACACTGAAGCTTTCTTT.

The rearrangement uses TRBV7-2 and TRBJ2-3; 11 bases agree with TRBD2. Per the germline V gene, CDR1 is SGHTA and CDR2 is FQGNSA. This CDR3 contains 16 residues. The trim removed 2 bases at V and 4 bases at J, leaving 5 bases unmatched. The CDR3 loop reads CASSLSPLAGADTQYF. CDR3 nucleotides: TGTGCCAGCAGCTTATCGCCACTAGCGGGGGCAGATACGCAGTATTTT.

V and J are TRBV7-6 and TRBJ2-7; D gene unclear. Looked up from germline, CDR1 is SGHVS and CDR2 is FNYEAQ. The V end was cut by 3 bases, the J end by 3 bases, with 9 bases between. CDR3 length: 13 residues. In DNA form, the CDR3 reads TGTGCCAGCAGCTTGGGCCGCTACTACGAGCAGTACTTC. It codes for CASSLGRYYEQYF. The complete variable domain, with remaining parts taken from reference TRBV7-6 and TRBJ2-7, reads GAGVSQSPRYKVTKRGQDVALRCDPISGHVSLYWYRQALGQGPEFLTYFNYEAQQDKSGLPNDRFSAERPEGSISTLTIQRTEQRDSAMYRCASSLGRYYEQYFGPGTRLTVT.

This clone has more than one count but fewer than ten. This chain connects TRBV18 to TRBJ2-1; a possible D gene is TRBD1 (6 bases). V was cut by 3 bases and J by 3 bases, with 18 bases left in between. CDR1 and CDR2 (germline): KGHSH, LQKENI. The CDR3 is 17 amino acids. CDR3 region: CASSPSPRGRGYNEQFF. The CDR3 nucleotides are TGTGCCAGCTCACCCTCCCCTAGGGGCAGGGGCTACAATGAGCAGTTCTTC.

The rearrangement uses TRBV27 and TRBJ2-7; a possible D gene is TRBD1 (6 bases). CDR1 is MNHEY and CDR2 is SMNVEV in the germline V gene (reference sequence). The V gene lost 6 bases and the J gene lost 2 bases, with 11 bases spanning the gap. The CDR3 loop spans 13 amino acids. The CDR3: CASSLQGPYEQYF. The CDR3, as DNA: TGTGCCAGCAGCCTACAGGGCCCCTACGAGCAGTACTTC.

The chain combines TRBV10-3 with TRBJ2-7; 7 nucleotides line up with TRBD1. Germline V lookup: CDR1 ENHRY, CDR2 SYGVKD. J was trimmed by 0 bases and V by 6 bases; bases with no gene match: 2. The CDR3 is 13 residues long. The CDR3: CAIRAGGSYEQYV. The DNA for the CDR3 is TGTGCCATCAGGGCAGGGGGCTCCTACGAGCAGTACGTC.

The V call is TRBV10-3, the J call TRBJ2-1, with 10 bases matching TRBD2. This CDR3 contains 14 residues. The germline gives CDR1 ENHRY, CDR2 SYGVKD. V lost 5 bases, J lost 7 bases, and 5 bases stayed unmatched. CDR3 coding DNA: TGTGCCATCAGTTCTAGCGGGAGTTCGAATGAGCAGTTCTTC. Translating it yields CAISSSGSSNEQFF.

The CDR3 coding sequence is TGTGCCAGCAGTACGCGAACCGGGACTGAAGAGACCCAGTACTTC. This translates into CASSTRTGTEETQYF. The chain links TRBV6-6 to TRBJ2-5, with TRBD2 as a possible D gene (6 bases). The length of the CDR3 is 15 residues. CDR1 and CDR2 from the germline V gene are MNHNY and SVGAGI (reference sequence). The V end was cut by 5 bases, the J end by 3 bases, with 16 bases between.

The chain uses TRBV21-1 and TRBJ1-2; the listed D gene, TRBD1, was not tested against the DNA. TRBV21-1 is described as a pseudogene. The length of the CDR3 is 17 residues. The CDR3: CASSKGFGQGETSGYTF. The CDR3 region has the DNA TGTGCCAGCAGCAAAGGATTCGGGCAGGGGGAAACGTCTGGCTACACCTTC.

The chain recombines TRBV28 with TRBJ2-5; tentatively, D is TRBD1 (6 bases). This CDR3 contains 17 residues. Germline V gene sequence: CDR1 MDHEN, CDR2 SYDVKM. The germline V and J ends were trimmed by 3 bases and 5 bases, with 22 bases remaining between them. CDR3 coding DNA: TGTGCCAGCAGTTTGCAATTGAGTCCAGGGGATGGCGAGACCCAGTACTTC. Translation gives CASSLQLSPGDGETQYF. Together with reference TRBV28 and TRBJ2-5, the CDR3 gives the full variable domain: DVKVTQSSRYLVKRTGEKVFLECVQDMDHENMFWYRQDPGLGLRLIYFSYDVKMKEKGDIPEGYSVSREKKERFSLILESASTNQTSMYLCASSLQLSPGDGETQYFGPGTRLLVL.

Of note for this clone: The sample contains more than one DNA sequence encoding this CDR3. This sequence joins TRBV6-1 and TRBJ2-7; 8 bases fit TRBD1. With V trimmed by 6 bases and J by 3 bases, 7 bases remained unmatched. CDR1 MNHNS and CDR2 SASEGT come from the germline V gene. This CDR3 has 14 amino acids. CDR3 nucleotides: TGTGCCAGCAGCTTCGGCAGGGGGCGCTACGAGCAGTACGTC. This translates into CASSFGRGRYEQYV.

The V call is TRBV18, the J call TRBJ1-5; maybe TRBD1 (5 bases). Looked up from germline, CDR1 is KGHSH and CDR2 is LQKENI. The CDR3 totals 15 residues. The germline V and J ends were trimmed by 3 bases and 5 bases, with 14 bases remaining between them. CDR3 sequence: CASSPVGGGDQPQHF. Here the CDR3 DNA reads TGTGCCAGCTCACCCGTTGGGGGAGGCGATCAGCCCCAGCATTTT. The full variable domain, with the rest looked up from reference TRBV18 and TRBJ1-5, is NAGVMQNPRHLVRRRGQEARLRCSPMKGHSHVYWYRQLPEEGLKFMVYLQKENIIDESGMPKERFSAEFPKEGPSILRIQQVVRGDSAAYFCASSPVGGGDQPQHFGDGTRLSIL.

This chain joins TRBV27 and TRBJ2-7; 7 positions match TRBD2. With 8 bases clipped from V and 6 bases from J, the junction kept 13 bases outside the gene matches. This CDR3 has 14 amino acids. CDR1 is MNHEY and CDR2 is SMNVEV in the germline V gene (reference sequence). CDR3 amino acids: CASASPGGRCEQYF. CDR3 nucleotides: TGTGCCAGCGCCTCGCCAGGCGGGAGATGCGAGCAGTACTTC.

This clone was counted a few times. The CDR3 region has the DNA TGTGCCAGCAGCTTAGTCTCAGGGCAGGATCAGCCCCAGCATTTT. Encoded protein: CASSLVSGQDQPQHF. The J gene is TRBJ1-5, the V gene TRBV7-2; TRBD1 might be the D (5 bases). The CDR3 contains 15 residues. Germline assignment: CDR1 SGHTA and CDR2 FQGNSA. Deletions cut 1 base from V and 5 bases from J, with 12 bases between. Based on the CDR3 plus reference TRBV7-2 and TRBJ1-5, the full variable domain is GAGVSQSPSNKVTEKGKDVELRCDPISGHTALYWYRQSLGQGLEFLIYFQGNSAPDKSGLPSDRFSAERTGGSVSTLTIQRTQQEDSAVYLCASSLVSGQDQPQHFGDGTRLSIL.

The chain recombines TRBV5-1 with TRBJ2-3; 7 bases are a match to TRBD2. CDR1 SGHRS and CDR2 YFSETQ come from the germline V gene. This CDR3 comprises 15 residues. The V gene end was trimmed by 4 bases and the J gene end by 3 bases; junction bases not matched to a gene: 8. Here the CDR3 reads CASSRRYGGTDTQYF. The CDR3 DNA reads as TGCGCCAGCAGCCGGCGGTACGGGGGGACAGATACGCAGTATTTT. Combining the CDR3 with reference TRBV5-1 and TRBJ2-3 gives the whole variable domain KAGVTQTPRYLIKTRGQQVTLSCSPISGHRSVSWYQQTPGQGLQFLFEYFSETQRNKGNFPGRFSGRQFSNSRSEMNVSTLELGDSALYLCASSRRYGGTDTQYFGPGTRLTVL.

The CDR3 protein is CASSPTFTNFGETQYF. DNA for the CDR3: TGTGCCAGCAGCCCTACCTTTACTAACTTCGGAGAGACCCAGTACTTC. The J gene is TRBJ2-5, the V gene TRBV27; D call uncertain. Germline V gene sequence: CDR1 MNHEY, CDR2 SMNVEV (reference sequence). V was trimmed by 6 bases and J by 4 bases, leaving 21 bases between them. The CDR3 has 16 amino acids.

Concerning this clone: Relative to the germline gene, one junction end is altered; a read error may explain this. The sample carries other DNA sequences with the same CDR3. The chain recombines TRBV5-4 with TRBJ2-7; 15 bases line up with TRBD2. This CDR3 has 14 amino acids. Germline CDR1 SGHNT, CDR2 YYREEE (reference sequence). The CDR3 sequence is CASSEGLAGGSPNF. DNA of the CDR3: TGTGCCAGCAGCGAAGGACTAGCGGGGGGGTCCCCTAATTTC.

The chain couples TRBV6-5 to TRBJ1-1; D is unclear. The V end lost 6 bases, the J end lost 5 bases, and 13 bases lay between the germline ends. This CDR3 is built from 13 residues. The V gene's germline CDR1 is MNHEY and CDR2 SVGAGI. The DNA for the CDR3 is TGTGCCAGCAGATTGGACTTAGGGACTGAAGCTTTCTTT. Translating gives CASRLDLGTEAFF.

The CDR3 spells CASSYNRGWIYEQYV. CDR3 DNA: TGTGCCAGCAGTTATAACAGGGGTTGGATCTACGAGCAGTACGTC. The chain is built from TRBV11-2 and TRBJ2-7, with 7 bases that match TRBD1. The CDR3 spans 15 residues. Germline assignment: CDR1 SGHAT and CDR2 FQNNGV. Trimming took 6 bases from V and 3 from J; bases not matched to a gene: 11.

This clone was detected once. CDR3 sequence (DNA): TGTGCCAGCAGTTTGGAGCACCGCACAGATACGCAGTATTTT. Its protein is CASSLEHRTDTQYF. V gene TRBV28 combines with J gene TRBJ2-3; no reliable D call. The CDR3 covers 14 residues. V shed 3 bases and J shed 1 base, with 8 bases lying between them. Germline CDR1 is MDHEN and CDR2 is SYDVKM.

The genes are TRBV2 and TRBJ2-2, with 10 bases that match TRBD2. J lost 2 bases, V lost 7 bases, and 16 bases had no gene match. Germline CDR1 is SNHLY and CDR2 is FYNNEI. CDR3 length: 19 amino acids. The CDR3 bases are TGTGCCAGCACTTGGGGCTTAAGTAGCGGGAGGCCTAACACCGGGGAGCTGTTTTTT. Protein product: CASTWGLSSGRPNTGELFF.